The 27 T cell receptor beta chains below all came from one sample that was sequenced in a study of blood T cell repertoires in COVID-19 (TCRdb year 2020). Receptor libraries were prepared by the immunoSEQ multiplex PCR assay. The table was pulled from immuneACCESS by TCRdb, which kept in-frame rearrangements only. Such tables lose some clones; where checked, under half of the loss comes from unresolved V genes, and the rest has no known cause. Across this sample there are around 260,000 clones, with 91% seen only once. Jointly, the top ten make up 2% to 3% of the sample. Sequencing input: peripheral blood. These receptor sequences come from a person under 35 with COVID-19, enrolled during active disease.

The CDR3 sequence is CASIGQGPHGYTF. In nucleotides, the CDR3 is TGTGCCAGCATAGGACAAGGGCCCCATGGCTACACCTTC. The V gene is TRBV28, the J gene TRBJ1-2; D perhaps matches TRBD1 (5 bases). With 7 bases removed from V and 6 bases from J, the gap between germline ends came to 15 bases. The V gene's germline CDR1 is MDHEN and CDR2 SYDVKM. This CDR3 contains 13 residues.

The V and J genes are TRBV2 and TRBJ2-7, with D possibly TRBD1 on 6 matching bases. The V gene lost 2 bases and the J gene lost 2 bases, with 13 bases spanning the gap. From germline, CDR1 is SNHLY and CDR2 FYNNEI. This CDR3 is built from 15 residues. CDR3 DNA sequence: TGTGCCAGCAGTGAAAATGGGGGCTTAGCCTACGAGCAGTACTTC. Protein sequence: CASSENGGLAYEQYF.

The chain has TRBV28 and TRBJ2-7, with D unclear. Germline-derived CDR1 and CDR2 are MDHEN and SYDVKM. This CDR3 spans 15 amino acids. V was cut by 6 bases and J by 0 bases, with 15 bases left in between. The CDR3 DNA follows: TGTGCCAGCAGCCCCGGGTCTCAAAGCTCCTACGAGCAGTACTTC. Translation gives CASSPGSQSSYEQYF.

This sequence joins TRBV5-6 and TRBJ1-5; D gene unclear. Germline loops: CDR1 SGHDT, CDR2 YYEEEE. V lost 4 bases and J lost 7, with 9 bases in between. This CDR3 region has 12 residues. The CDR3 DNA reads TGTGCCAGCAGCGTTCTATTACAGCCCCAGCATTTT. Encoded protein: CASSVLLQPQHF. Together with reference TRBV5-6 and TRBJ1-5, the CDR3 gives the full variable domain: DAGVTQSPTHLIKTRGQQVTLRCSPKSGHDTVSWYQQALGQGPQFIFQYYEEEERQRGNFPDRFSGHQFPNYSSELNVNALLLGDSALYLCASSVLLQPQHFGDGTRLSIL.

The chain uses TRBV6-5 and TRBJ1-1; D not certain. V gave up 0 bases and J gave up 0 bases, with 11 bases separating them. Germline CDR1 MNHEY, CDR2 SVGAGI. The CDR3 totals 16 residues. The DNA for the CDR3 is TGTGCCAGCAGTTACTCCTCGGGGAAATTGAACACTGAAGCTTTCTTT. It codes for CASSYSSGKLNTEAFF.

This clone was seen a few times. DNA for the CDR3: TGCGCCAGCAGCCAAGACGCGAGTAGAACTTCCTCTGGAAACACCATATATTTT. Its translation: CASSQDASRTSSGNTIYF. This chain links TRBV4-3 with TRBJ1-3; D is undetermined. CDR1 is LGHNA, CDR2 YSLEER, per germline. V was clipped by 0 bases and J by 0 bases, with 15 bases between them. The CDR3 loop spans 18 amino acids.

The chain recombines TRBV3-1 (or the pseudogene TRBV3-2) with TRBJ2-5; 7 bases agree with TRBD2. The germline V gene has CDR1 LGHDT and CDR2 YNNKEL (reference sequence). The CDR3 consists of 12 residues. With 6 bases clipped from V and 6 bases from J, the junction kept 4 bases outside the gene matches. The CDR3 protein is CASSRGDQTQYF. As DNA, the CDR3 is TGTGCCAGCAGTCGGGGGGATCAGACCCAGTACTTC.

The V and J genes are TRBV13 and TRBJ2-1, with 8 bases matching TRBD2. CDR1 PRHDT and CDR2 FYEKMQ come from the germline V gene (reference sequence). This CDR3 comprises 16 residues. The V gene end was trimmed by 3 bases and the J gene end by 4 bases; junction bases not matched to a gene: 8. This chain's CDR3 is CASSFPGGAGYNEQFF. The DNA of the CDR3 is TGTGCCAGCAGCTTCCCCGGGGGGGCCGGGTACAATGAGCAGTTCTTC.

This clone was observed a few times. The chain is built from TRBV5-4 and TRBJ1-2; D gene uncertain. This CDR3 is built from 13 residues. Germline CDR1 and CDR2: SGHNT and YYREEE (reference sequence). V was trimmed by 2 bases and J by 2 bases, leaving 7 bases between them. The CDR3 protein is CASSFGENYGYTF. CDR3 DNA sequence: TGTGCCAGCAGCTTTGGAGAAAACTATGGCTACACCTTC.

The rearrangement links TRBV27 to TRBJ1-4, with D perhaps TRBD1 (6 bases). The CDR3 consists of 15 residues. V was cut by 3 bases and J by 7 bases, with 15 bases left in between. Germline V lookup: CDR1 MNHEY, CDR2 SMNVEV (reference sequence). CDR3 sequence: CASSFSGGGAEKLFF. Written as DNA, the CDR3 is TGTGCCAGCAGTTTCTCCGGAGGGGGGGCTGAAAAACTGTTTTTT.

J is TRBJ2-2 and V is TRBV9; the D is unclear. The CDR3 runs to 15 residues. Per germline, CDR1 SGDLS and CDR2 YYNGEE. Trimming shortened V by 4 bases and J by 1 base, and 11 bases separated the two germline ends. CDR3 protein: CASSPPVGNTGELFF. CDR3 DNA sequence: TGTGCCAGCAGCCCCCCTGTCGGGAACACCGGGGAGCTGTTTTTT.

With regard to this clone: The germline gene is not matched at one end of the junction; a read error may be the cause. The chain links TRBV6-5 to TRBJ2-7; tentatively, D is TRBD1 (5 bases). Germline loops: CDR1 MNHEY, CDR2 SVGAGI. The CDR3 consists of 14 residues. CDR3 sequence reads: CASSYGDSLYGQYF. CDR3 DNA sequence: TGTGCCAGCAGTTATGGTGACAGTCTCTACGGGCAGTACTTC.

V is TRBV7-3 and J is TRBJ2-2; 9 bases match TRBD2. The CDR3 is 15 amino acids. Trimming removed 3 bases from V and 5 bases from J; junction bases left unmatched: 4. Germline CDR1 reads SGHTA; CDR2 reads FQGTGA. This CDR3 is CASSFGLAGTGELFF. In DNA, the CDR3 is TGTGCCAGCAGCTTCGGTCTAGCGGGAACCGGGGAGCTGTTTTTT.

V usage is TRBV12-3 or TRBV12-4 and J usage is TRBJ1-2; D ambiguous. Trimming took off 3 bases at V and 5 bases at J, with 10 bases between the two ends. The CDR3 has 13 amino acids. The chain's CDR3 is CASSFVSIYGYTF. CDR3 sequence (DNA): TGTGCCAGCAGTTTTGTATCTATTTATGGCTACACCTTC.

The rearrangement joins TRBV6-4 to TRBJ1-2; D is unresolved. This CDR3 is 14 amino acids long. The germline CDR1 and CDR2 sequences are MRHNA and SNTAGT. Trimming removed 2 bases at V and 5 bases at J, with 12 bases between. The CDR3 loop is CASSDNEQRYGYTF. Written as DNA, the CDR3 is TGTGCCAGCAGTGACAACGAGCAACGATATGGCTACACCTTC.

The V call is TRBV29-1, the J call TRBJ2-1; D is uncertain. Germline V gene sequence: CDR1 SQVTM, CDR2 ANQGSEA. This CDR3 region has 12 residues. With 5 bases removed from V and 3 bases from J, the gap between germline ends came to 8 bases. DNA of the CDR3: TGCAGCGTTCCGAACAACTACAATGAGCAGTTCTTC. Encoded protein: CSVPNNYNEQFF.

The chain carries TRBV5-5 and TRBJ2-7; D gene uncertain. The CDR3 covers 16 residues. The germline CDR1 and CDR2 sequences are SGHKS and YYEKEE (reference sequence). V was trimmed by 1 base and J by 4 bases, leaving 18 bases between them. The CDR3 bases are TGTGCCAGCAGCTTGTATCTTGGAGCAACCCAGTACGAGCAGTACTTC. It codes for CASSLYLGATQYEQYF. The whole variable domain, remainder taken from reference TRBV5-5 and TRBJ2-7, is DAGVTQSPTHLIKTRGQQVTLRCSPISGHKSVSWYQQVLGQGPQFIFQYYEKEERGRGNFPDRFSARQFPNYSSELNVNALLLGDSALYLCASSLYLGATQYEQYFGPGTRLTVT.

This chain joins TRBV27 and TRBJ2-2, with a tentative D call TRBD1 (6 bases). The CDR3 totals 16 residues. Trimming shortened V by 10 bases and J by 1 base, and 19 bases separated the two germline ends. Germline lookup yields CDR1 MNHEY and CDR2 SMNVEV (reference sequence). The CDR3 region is CATRTGTIRNTGELFF. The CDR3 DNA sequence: TGTGCCACCAGAACCGGGACAATTAGGAACACCGGGGAGCTGTTTTTT.

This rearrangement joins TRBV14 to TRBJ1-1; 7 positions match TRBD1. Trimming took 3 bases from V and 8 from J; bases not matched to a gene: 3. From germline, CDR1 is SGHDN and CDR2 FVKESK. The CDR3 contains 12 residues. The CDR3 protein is CASSQYRGEAFF. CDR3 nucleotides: TGTGCCAGCAGCCAGTACAGGGGAGAAGCTTTCTTT.

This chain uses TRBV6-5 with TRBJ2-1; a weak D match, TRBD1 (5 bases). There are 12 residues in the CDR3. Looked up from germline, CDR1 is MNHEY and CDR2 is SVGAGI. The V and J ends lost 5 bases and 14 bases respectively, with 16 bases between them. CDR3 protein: CASSSPQGVEFF. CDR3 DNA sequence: TGTGCCAGCAGTAGCCCCCAAGGGGTGGAGTTCTTC.

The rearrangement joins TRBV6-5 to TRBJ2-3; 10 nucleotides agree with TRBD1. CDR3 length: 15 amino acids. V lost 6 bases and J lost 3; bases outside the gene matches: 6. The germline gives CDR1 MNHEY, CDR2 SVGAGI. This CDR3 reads CASRSRDRGTDTQYF. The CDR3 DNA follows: TGTGCCAGCAGATCCCGGGACAGGGGAACAGATACGCAGTATTTT.

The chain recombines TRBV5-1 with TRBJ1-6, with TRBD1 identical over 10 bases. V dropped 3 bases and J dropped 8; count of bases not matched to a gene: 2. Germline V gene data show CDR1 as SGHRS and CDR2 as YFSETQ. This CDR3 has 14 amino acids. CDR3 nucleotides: TGCGCCAGCAGCTCTGGACAGGGGGATTCACCCCTCCACTTT. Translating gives CASSSGQGDSPLHF.

CDR3 DNA sequence: TGTGCCAGCAGGAAGACCCCCGGGACAGGGGAGTTCTTC. It specifies CASRKTPGTGEFF. This chain uses TRBV6-5 with TRBJ2-1, with 10 positions matching TRBD1. The CDR3 has 13 amino acids. Unmatched junction bases numbered 10, after V lost 6 bases and J lost 14 bases. Germline values: CDR1 MNHEY, CDR2 SVGAGI.

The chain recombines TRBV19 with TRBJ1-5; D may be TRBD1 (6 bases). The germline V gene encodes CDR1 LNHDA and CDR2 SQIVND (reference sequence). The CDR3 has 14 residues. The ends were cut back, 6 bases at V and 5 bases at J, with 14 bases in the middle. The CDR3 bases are TGTGCCAGTAGCCAACAGGGTGGTGATCAGCCCCAGCATTTT. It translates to CASSQQGGDQPQHF.

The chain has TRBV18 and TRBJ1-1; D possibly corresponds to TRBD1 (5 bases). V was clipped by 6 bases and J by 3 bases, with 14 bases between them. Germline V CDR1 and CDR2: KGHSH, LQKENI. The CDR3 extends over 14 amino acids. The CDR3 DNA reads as TGTGCCAGCTCGGTAATCCGGGGGGACACTGAAGCTTTCTTT. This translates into CASSVIRGDTEAFF. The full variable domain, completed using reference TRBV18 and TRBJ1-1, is NAGVMQNPRHLVRRRGQEARLRCSPMKGHSHVYWYRQLPEEGLKFMVYLQKENIIDESGMPKERFSAEFPKEGPSILRIQQVVRGDSAAYFCASSVIRGDTEAFFGQGTRLTVV.

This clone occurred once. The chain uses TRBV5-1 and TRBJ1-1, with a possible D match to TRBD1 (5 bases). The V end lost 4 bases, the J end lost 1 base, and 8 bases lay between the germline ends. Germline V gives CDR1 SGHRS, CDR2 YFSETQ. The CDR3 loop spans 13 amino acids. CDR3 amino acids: CASSHDRNTEAFF. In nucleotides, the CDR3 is TGCGCCAGCAGCCACGACAGGAACACTGAAGCTTTCTTT.

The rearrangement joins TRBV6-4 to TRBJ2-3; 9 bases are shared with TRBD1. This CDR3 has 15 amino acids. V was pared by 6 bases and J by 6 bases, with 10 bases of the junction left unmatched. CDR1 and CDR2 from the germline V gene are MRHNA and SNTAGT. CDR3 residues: CASRGQGFGEDTQYF. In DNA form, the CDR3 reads TGTGCCAGCAGGGGACAGGGATTCGGTGAGGATACGCAGTATTTT.